The present T cell receptor (beta chain) was sequenced within a study of CD8 T cells in ankylosing spondylitis. The V gene's germline CDR1 is MDHEN and CDR2 SYDVKM. The CDR3 loop spans 14 amino acids. V was trimmed by 5 bases and J by 2 bases, leaving 10 bases between them. Using its own MiXCR run on the 5' RACE reads, TCRdb lists one record per CDR3 protein. The table lists roughly 150,000 distinct CDR3 sequences, 8.5% to 10% of them singletons. V is TRBV28 and J is TRBJ1-3; no definite D call. The TCR comes from a female donor with ankylosing spondylitis or in good health (not recorded which). The sample was blood, either unsorted or a sorted T cell fraction (not recorded which). The CDR3 here is CASSPGWAGNTIYF. For the CDR3, the DNA is TGTGCCAGCAGTCCCGGGTGGGCTGGAAACACCATATATTTT.